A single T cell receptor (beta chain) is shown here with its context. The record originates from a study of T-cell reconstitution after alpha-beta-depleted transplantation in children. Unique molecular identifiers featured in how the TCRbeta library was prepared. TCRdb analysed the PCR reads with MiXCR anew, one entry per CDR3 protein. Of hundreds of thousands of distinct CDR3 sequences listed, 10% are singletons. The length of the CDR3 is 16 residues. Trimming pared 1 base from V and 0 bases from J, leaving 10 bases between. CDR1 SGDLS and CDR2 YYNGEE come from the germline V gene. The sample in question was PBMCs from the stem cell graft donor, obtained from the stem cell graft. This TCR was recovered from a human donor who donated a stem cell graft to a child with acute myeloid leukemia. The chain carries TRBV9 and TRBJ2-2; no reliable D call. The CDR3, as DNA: TGTGCCAGCAGCGTACGAGACACCGCGAACACCGGGGAGCTGTTTTTT. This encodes CASSVRDTANTGELFF.